This T cell receptor (beta chain) was identified in a study of shared clonotypes between healthy human individuals. Study findings and constraints: In having few donors, the study represented limited genetic and exposure-history diversity.

Remarks on this clone: What it binds is unknown. Within the sample, other DNA sequences also encode this same CDR3.

Deep-level settings were used for running the assay. TCRdb's copy holds only in-frame clones and misses some; the assay was immunoSEQ multiplex PCR. This sample has approximately 2.1 million clones, with 80% to 95% found just once. The sequencing input was naive CD4+ T cells from PBMCs. Documented subset: CD45RA+ positively selected. The sequence derives from a man aged 18 to 30 in good health. Some clones in this sample may be carry-over from other donors' samples.

The CDR3: CASSPGQGNEKLFF. In nucleotides, the CDR3 is TGCGCCAGCAGCCCGGGACAGGGGAATGAAAAACTGTTTTTT. The chain uses TRBV4-3 and TRBJ1-4, with 10 bases aligning to TRBD1. Germline CDR1 reads LGHNA; CDR2 reads YSLEER. CDR3 length: 14 residues. Trimming at V came to 4 bases and at J to 5 bases, leaving 1 base not matched to a gene.